The present TCR beta chain was sequenced within a study of patients and donors after allogeneic stem cell transplantation. This clonotype was counted many times. V was pared by 1 base and J by 4 bases, with 11 bases between. Germline V CDR1 and CDR2: SGHAT, FQNNGV. The CDR3 sequence is 15 residues long. TCRdb fed the RT-PCR reads into MiXCR, producing one record per CDR3 protein. The data show approximately 200,000 distinct CDR3 sequences, around two fifths seen once. Sequencing used blood, either unsorted or a sorted T cell fraction (not recorded which). V gene TRBV11-2 combines with J gene TRBJ1-5, with D perhaps matching TRBD1 (5 bases). This receptor was taken from a human donor who was either an allogeneic HSCT recipient or a stem cell or donor lymphocyte infusion donor (not recorded which). It is not recorded whose cells these are; they may come from a transplant donor. CDR3 DNA sequence: TGTGCCAGCAGCTTAGGGGGCAGCCTGAATCAGCCCCAGCATTTT. Protein sequence: CASSLGGSLNQPQHF. The variable domain in full, with the rest retrieved from reference TRBV11-2 and TRBJ1-5, is EAGVAQSPRYKIIEKRQSVAFWCNPISGHATLYWYQQILGQGPKLLIQFQNNGVVDDSQLPKDRFSAERLKGVDSTLKIQPAKLEDSAVYLCASSLGGSLNQPQHFGDGTRLSIL.